One sample yielded the 8 T cell receptor beta chains listed below, sequenced in a study of cytomegalovirus exposure and HLA in healthy donors. Assay: immunoSEQ multiplex PCR; the TCRdb copy retains only in-frame clones and omits some. The repertoire includes tens of thousands of clones, roughly 93% of them detected once, and approximately 0.69% sits in the top ten. The source material was PBMCs. The receptors originated from a man between 18 and 29 years old in good health and CMV-seronegative.

The genes are TRBV10-1 and TRBJ1-4; D remains ambiguous. The CDR3 contains 15 residues. Trimming removed 9 bases from V and 3 bases from J, with 17 bases in between. Germline V gives CDR1 WNHNN, CDR2 SYGVQD (reference sequence). In nucleotides, the CDR3 is TGCGCCAGTCCCCAGCGGGAAAGGGCTAATGAAAAACTGTTTTTT. Amino acids: CASPQRERANEKLFF.

There are a few counts of this clone. V and J are TRBV25-1 and TRBJ2-3, with a possible D match to TRBD2 (5 bases). The CDR3 covers 12 residues. V shed 2 bases and J shed 10 bases, with 10 bases lying between them. In germline, CDR1 is MGHDK, CDR2 SYGVNS. CDR3 sequence (DNA): TGTGCCAGCAGTGAAGGCCTAGCTTCGCAGTATTTT. The encoded protein is CASSEGLASQYF.

The chain employs TRBV29-1 and TRBJ1-1; no reliable D call. Trimming pared 5 bases from V and 3 bases from J, leaving 7 bases between. The CDR3 totals 11 residues. In germline, CDR1 is SQVTM, CDR2 ANQGSEA. The DNA for the CDR3 is TGCAGCGTTCGGGAGTACACTGAAGCTTTCTTT. Its translation: CSVREYTEAFF.

Written as DNA, the CDR3 is TGTGCCAGCAGCTCGACAGACAATGAGCAGTTCTTC. Amino acids: CASSSTDNEQFF. V gene TRBV5-4 combines with J gene TRBJ2-1; D is possibly TRBD1 (5 bases). CDR1 and CDR2 (germline): SGHNT, YYREEE (reference sequence). Trimming pared 3 bases from V and 5 bases from J, leaving 6 bases between. The CDR3 spans 12 residues.

This clone was detected only a few times. The chain joins TRBV6-1 to TRBJ2-3; 14 bases align to TRBD2. V lost 4 bases and J lost 4; bases outside the gene matches: 1. Germline CDR1 and CDR2: MNHNS and SASEGT. The CDR3 sequence is 15 residues long. The CDR3 region is CASSGLAGGPDTQYF. Here the CDR3 DNA reads TGTGCCAGCAGTGGACTAGCGGGGGGGCCAGATACGCAGTATTTT.

As for this clone: One junction end disagrees with the germline gene, perhaps due to a read error. The chain combines TRBV11-2 with TRBJ1-5, with TRBD1 identical over 9 bases. Germline loops: CDR1 SGHAT, CDR2 FQNNGV. The CDR3 is made up of 16 amino acids. As DNA, the CDR3 is TGTGCCAGCAGTTTAGGGGGCGGGACAGGGAATCAGCCCCAGCATTTT. Translated, it gives CASSLGGGTGNQPQHF.

This chain joins TRBV7-9 and TRBJ2-3, with unresolved D. Germline CDR1 reads SEHNR; CDR2 reads FQNEAQ (reference sequence). The CDR3 sequence is 15 residues long. V was cut by 1 base and J by 2 bases, with 10 bases left in between. The CDR3, as DNA: TGTGCCAGCAGCTTAGAGTCCTACTACACAGATACGCAGTATTTT. It codes for CASSLESYYTDTQYF.

The genes are TRBV18 and TRBJ2-5; D not certain. The CDR3 sequence is 15 residues long. Trimming took 0 bases from V and 5 from J, leaving 13 bases between them. Looked up from germline, CDR1 is KGHSH and CDR2 is LQKENI. The CDR3 protein is CASSPPMAAWETQYF. The CDR3 DNA reads as TGTGCCAGCTCACCACCGATGGCGGCTTGGGAGACCCAGTACTTC. The entire variable domain, with the rest obtained from reference TRBV18 and TRBJ2-5, is as follows: NAGVMQNPRHLVRRRGQEARLRCSPMKGHSHVYWYRQLPEEGLKFMVYLQKENIIDESGMPKERFSAEFPKEGPSILRIQQVVRGDSAAYFCASSPPMAAWETQYFGPGTRLLVL.